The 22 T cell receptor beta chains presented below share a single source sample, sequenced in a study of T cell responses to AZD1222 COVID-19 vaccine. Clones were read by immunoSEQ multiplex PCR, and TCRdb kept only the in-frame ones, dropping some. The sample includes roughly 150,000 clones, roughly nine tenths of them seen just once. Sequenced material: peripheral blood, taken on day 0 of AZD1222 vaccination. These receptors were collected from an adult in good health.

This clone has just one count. DNA for the CDR3: TGTGCCAGCAGCCAGGGGGCGGGGTGGGGGCAGGACGAGCAGTACTTC. It specifies CASSQGAGWGQDEQYF. This chain connects TRBV11-2 to TRBJ2-7, with 8 bases aligning to TRBD1. Germline V CDR1 and CDR2: SGHAT, FQNNGV. The CDR3 runs to 16 residues. The junction had 14 bases not matched to a gene; V was cut back by 5 bases and J by 5 bases.

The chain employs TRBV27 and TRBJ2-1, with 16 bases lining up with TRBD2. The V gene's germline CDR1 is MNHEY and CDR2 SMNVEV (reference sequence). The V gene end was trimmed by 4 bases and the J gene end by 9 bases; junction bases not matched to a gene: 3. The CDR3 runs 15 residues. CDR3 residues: CASSSGTSGRGEQFF. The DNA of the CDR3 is TGTGCCAGCAGTTCAGGGACTAGCGGGAGGGGTGAGCAGTTCTTC.

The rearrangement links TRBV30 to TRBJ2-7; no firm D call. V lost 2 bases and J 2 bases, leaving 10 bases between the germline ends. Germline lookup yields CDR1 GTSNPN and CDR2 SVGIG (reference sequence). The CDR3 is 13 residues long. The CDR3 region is CAWSRSTAYEQYF. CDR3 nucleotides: TGTGCCTGGAGTCGATCCACCGCCTACGAGCAGTACTTC.

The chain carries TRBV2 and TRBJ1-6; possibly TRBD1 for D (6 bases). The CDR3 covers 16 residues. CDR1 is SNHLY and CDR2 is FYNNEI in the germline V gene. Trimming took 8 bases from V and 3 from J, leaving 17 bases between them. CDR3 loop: CASYGQKSYYNSPLHF. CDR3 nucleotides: TGTGCCAGCTATGGACAGAAAAGTTACTATAATTCACCCCTCCACTTT.

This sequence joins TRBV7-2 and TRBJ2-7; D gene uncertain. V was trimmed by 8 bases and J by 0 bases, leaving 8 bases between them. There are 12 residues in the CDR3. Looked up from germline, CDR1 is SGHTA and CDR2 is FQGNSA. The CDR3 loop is CASGHNSYEQYF. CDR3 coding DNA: TGTGCCAGCGGGCACAACTCCTACGAGCAGTACTTC.

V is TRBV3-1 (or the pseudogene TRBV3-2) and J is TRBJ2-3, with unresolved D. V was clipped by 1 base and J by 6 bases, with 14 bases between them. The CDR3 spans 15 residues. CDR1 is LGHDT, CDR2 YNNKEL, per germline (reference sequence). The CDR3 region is CASSQVPVWFDTQYF. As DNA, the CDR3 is TGTGCCAGCAGCCAAGTCCCAGTGTGGTTTGATACGCAGTATTTT.

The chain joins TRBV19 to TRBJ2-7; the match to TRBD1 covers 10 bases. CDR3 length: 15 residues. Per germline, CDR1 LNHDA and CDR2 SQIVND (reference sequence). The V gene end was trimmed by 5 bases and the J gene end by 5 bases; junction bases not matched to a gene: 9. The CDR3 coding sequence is TGTGCCAGTAGTCTCCCGGGACAGGGGAGGCACGAGCAGTACTTC. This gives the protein CASSLPGQGRHEQYF. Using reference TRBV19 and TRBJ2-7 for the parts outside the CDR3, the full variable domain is DGGITQSPKYLFRKEGQNVTLSCEQNLNHDAMYWYRQDPGQGLRLIYYSQIVNDFQKGDIAEGYSVSREKKESFPLTVTSAQKNPTAFYLCASSLPGQGRHEQYFGPGTRLTVT.

This CDR3 is CASSLTANTEAFF. For the CDR3, the DNA is TGTGCCAGCAGTCTTACGGCCAACACTGAAGCTTTCTTT. J is TRBJ1-1 and V is TRBV27; D gene uncertain. The CDR3 runs 13 residues. Germline V gives CDR1 MNHEY, CDR2 SMNVEV (reference sequence). V was trimmed by 5 bases and J by 2 bases, leaving 9 bases between them.

The CDR3 region has the DNA TGTGCCAGCAGTTGGAACCGGGAGGGCGGGGAAGCTTTCTTT. Its protein is CASSWNREGGEAFF. The chain recombines TRBV27 with TRBJ1-1; D is unresolved. Germline CDR1 is MNHEY and CDR2 is SMNVEV (reference sequence). Trimming took off 4 bases at V and 8 bases at J, with 17 bases between the two ends. The CDR3 totals 14 residues.

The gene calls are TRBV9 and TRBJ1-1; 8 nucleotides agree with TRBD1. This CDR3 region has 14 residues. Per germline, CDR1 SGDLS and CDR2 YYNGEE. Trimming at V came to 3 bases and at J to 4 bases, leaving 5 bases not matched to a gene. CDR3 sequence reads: CASSAGTGATEAFF. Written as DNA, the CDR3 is TGTGCCAGCAGCGCCGGGACAGGCGCCACTGAAGCTTTCTTT.

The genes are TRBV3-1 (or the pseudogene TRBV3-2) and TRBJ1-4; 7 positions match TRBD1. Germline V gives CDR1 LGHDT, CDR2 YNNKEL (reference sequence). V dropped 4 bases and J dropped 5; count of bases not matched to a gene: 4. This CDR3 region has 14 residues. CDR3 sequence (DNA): TGTGCCAGCAGCCGGGACAGCGCAAATGAAAAACTGTTTTTT. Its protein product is CASSRDSANEKLFF.

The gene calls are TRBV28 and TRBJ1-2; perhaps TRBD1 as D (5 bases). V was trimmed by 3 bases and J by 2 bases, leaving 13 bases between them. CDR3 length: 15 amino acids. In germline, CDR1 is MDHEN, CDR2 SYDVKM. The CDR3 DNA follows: TGTGCCAGCAGTTTTCCGGTTGGGGCCAACTATGGCTACACCTTC. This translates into CASSFPVGANYGYTF.

For the CDR3, the DNA is TGTGCCAGCAGTGAATTGAGTTACTTGGACGATCCGTCCACCTTC. The encoded protein is CASSELSYLDDPSTF. The chain recombines TRBV6-1 with TRBJ1-2; D gene ambiguous. CDR3 length: 15 residues. V was pared by 2 bases and J by 13 bases, with 23 bases between. Looked up from germline, CDR1 is MNHNS and CDR2 is SASEGT.

CDR3 in DNA: TGTGCCAGCAGAAGAGCAGATACGCAGTATTTT. This codes for CASRRADTQYF. The chain uses TRBV12-3 or TRBV12-4 and TRBJ2-3, with unresolved D. There are 11 residues in the CDR3. V was clipped by 6 bases and J by 4 bases, with 5 bases between them.

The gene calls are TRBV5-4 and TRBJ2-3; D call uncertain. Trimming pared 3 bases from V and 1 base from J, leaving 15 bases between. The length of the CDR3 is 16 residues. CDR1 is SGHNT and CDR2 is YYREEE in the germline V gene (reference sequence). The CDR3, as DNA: TGTGCCAGCAGCTCCTTGTTGGGCGCCGGCACAGATACGCAGTATTTT. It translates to CASSSLLGAGTDTQYF. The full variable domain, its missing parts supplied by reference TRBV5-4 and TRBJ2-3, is ETGVTQSPTHLIKTRGQQVTLRCSSQSGHNTVSWYQQALGQGPQFIFQYYREEENGRGNFPPRFSGLQFPNYSSELNVNALELDDSALYLCASSSLLGAGTDTQYFGPGTRLTVL.

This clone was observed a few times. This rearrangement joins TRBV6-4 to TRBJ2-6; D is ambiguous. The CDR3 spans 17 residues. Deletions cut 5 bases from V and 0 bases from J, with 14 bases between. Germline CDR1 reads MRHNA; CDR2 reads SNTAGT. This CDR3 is CASSSGQAPSGANVLTF. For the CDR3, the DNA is TGTGCCAGCAGTTCCGGGCAGGCGCCCTCTGGGGCCAACGTCCTGACTTTC.

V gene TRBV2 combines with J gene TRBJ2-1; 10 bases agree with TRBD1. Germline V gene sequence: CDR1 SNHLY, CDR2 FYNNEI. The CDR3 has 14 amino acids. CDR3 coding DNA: TGTGGACAGGGGGCCCCGAGCTCCTACAATGAGCAGTTCTTC. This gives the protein CGQGAPSSYNEQFF.

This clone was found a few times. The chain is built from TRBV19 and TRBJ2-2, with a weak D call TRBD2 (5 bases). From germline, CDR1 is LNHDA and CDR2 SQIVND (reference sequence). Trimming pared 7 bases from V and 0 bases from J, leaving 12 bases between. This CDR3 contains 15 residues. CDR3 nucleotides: TGTGCCAGTACTAGCACGGGGACGAACACCGGGGAGCTGTTTTTT. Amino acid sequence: CASTSTGTNTGELFF.

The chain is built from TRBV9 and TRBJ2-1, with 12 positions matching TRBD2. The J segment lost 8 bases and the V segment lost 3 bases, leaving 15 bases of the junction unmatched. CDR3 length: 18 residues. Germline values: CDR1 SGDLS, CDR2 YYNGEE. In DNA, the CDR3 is TGTGCCAGCAGCGCCCAGAAGACTAGCGGGAGTGTACCGGATGAGCAGTTCTTC. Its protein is CASSAQKTSGSVPDEQFF.

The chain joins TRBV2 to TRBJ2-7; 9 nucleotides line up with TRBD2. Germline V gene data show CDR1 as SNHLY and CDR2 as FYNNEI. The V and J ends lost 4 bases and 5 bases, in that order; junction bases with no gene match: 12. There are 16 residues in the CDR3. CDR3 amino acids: CASSAGTNIAGDEQYF. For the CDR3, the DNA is TGTGCCAGCAGTGCCGGGACGAATATAGCGGGAGACGAGCAGTACTTC.

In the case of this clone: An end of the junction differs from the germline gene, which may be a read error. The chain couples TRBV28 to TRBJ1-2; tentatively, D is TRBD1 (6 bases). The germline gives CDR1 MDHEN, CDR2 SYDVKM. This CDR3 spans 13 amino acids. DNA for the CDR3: TGTGCCAGCAGTTGGCAGGGGTCCTATGGCCACACCTTC. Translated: CASSWQGSYGHTF.

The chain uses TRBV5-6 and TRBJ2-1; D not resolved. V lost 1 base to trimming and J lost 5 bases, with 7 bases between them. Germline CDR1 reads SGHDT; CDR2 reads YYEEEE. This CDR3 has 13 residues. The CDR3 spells CASSLSGNNEQFF. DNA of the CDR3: TGTGCCAGCAGCTTGAGTGGGAACAATGAGCAGTTCTTC.